The 8 T cell receptor beta chains below come from one sample, sequenced in a study of patients and donors after allogeneic stem cell transplantation. A single record per CDR3 protein comes from TCRdb applying MiXCR to the RT-PCR reads. The sample includes tens of thousands of distinct CDR3 sequences, roughly 5.2% seen only once; the top ten take 2.5% to 3%. The specimen sequenced was blood, either unsorted or a sorted T cell fraction (not recorded which). All receptors come from a human donor who was either an allogeneic HSCT recipient or a stem cell or donor lymphocyte infusion donor (not recorded which). It is not recorded whose cells these are; they may come from a transplant donor.

The chain has TRBV3-1 and TRBJ1-2, with D uncertain. There are 15 residues in the CDR3. V lost 3 bases and J 2 bases, leaving 13 bases between the germline ends. Germline CDR1 and CDR2: LGHDT and YNNKEL (reference sequence). The CDR3 DNA reads as TGTGCCAGCAGCCATTACACAGAGGAGAACTATGGCTACACCTTC. Amino acid sequence: CASSHYTEENYGYTF.

The sample holds many counts of this clonotype. The chain uses TRBV9 and TRBJ1-1; TRBD1 is a possible D gene (5 bases). This CDR3 is built from 15 residues. Trimming removed 2 bases at V and 1 base at J, with 12 bases between. Germline loops: CDR1 SGDLS, CDR2 YYNGEE. The CDR3 reads CASSVDVTGNTEAFF. The CDR3 nucleotides are TGTGCCAGCAGCGTCGACGTTACAGGGAACACTGAAGCTTTCTTT.

This clonotype was observed at least ten times. The chain joins TRBV3-1 to TRBJ1-3, with 7 bases that match TRBD1. The germline gives CDR1 LGHDT, CDR2 YNNKEL (reference sequence). The V and J ends lost 6 bases and 0 bases, in that order; junction bases with no gene match: 8. This CDR3 has 16 amino acids. The CDR3 nucleotides are TGTGCCAGCAGTCTCAGGGGGTCGAGCTCTGGAAACACCATATATTTT. Translation: CASSLRGSSSGNTIYF.

Points on this clonotype: A much larger clone lies a single base off, so this may be a read error. This chain connects TRBV5-1 to TRBJ2-1; possibly TRBD1 or TRBD2 for D (6 bases each). Germline CDR1 reads SGHRS; CDR2 reads YFSETQ. The germline V and J ends were trimmed by 8 bases and 12 bases, with 24 bases remaining between them. This CDR3 comprises 14 residues. The CDR3, as DNA: TGCGCCAGTACACCGGGCAGGGGAGGTGATGGGCAGTTCTTC. This gives the protein CASTPGRGGDGQFF.

The chain carries TRBV6-1 and TRBJ1-2; maybe TRBD1 (5 bases). V gave up 6 bases and J gave up 4 bases, with 18 bases separating them. The germline CDR1 and CDR2 sequences are MNHNS and SASEGT. The CDR3 runs to 15 residues. CDR3 sequence: CASSSHGTETYGYTF. The CDR3 DNA follows: TGTGCCAGCAGCTCACACGGGACCGAGACCTATGGCTACACCTTC.

This clonotype has at least ten counts. This chain connects TRBV9 to TRBJ2-7; TRBD2 matches 10 bases. V trimming: 5 bases; J trimming: 0 bases; junction bases outside the gene matches: 11. Germline values: CDR1 SGDLS, CDR2 YYNGEE. The CDR3 length is 17 residues. The CDR3 sequence: CASRGLAPRSSSYEQYF. The CDR3 DNA is TGTGCCAGCAGGGGACTAGCGCCCCGCTCAAGCTCCTACGAGCAGTACTTC. The full variable domain, in which reference TRBV9 and TRBJ2-7 provide the parts outside the CDR3, is DSGVTQTPKHLITATGQRVTLRCSPRSGDLSVYWYQQSLDQGLQFLIQYYNGEERAKGNILERFSAQQFPDLHSELNLSSLELGDSALYFCASRGLAPRSSSYEQYFGPGTRLTVT.

This clonotype was picked up many times. The rearrangement uses TRBV5-5 and TRBJ2-1; 10 bases agree with TRBD1. The CDR3 runs to 16 residues. V was clipped by 3 bases and J by 6 bases; unmatched bases: 9. CDR1 and CDR2 (germline): SGHKS, YYEKEE (reference sequence). The CDR3 sequence: CASSSVPRTGGNEQFF. For the CDR3, the DNA is TGTGCCAGCAGCTCTGTCCCAAGGACAGGGGGCAATGAGCAGTTCTTC.

As to this clonotype: This may be a read error: a much more frequent sequence differs by one nucleotide. The V gene is TRBV20-1, the J gene TRBJ2-5; tentatively, D is TRBD1 (6 bases). The CDR3 totals 12 residues. The germline CDR1 and CDR2 sequences are DFQATT and SNEGSKA (reference sequence). The ends were cut back, 6 bases at V and 4 bases at J, with 12 bases in the middle. In nucleotides, the CDR3 is TGCAGTGCGAGGGGGAACTTAGAGACCCAGTACTTC. This encodes CSARGNLETQYF.